One and the same sample provided the 26 T cell receptor beta chains below, sequenced in a study of Ad26.COV2.S vaccination and SARS-CoV-2 variants. The treatment: some 19 received Ad26.COV2.S at low or high dose, single or two shots; five or six received placebo; per-sample allocation not given. Day 63 following the first vaccine or placebo injection was when the samples were taken. Profiled with immunoSEQ multiplex PCR; TCRdb holds only in-frame clones, not every one. The table includes over 450,000 clones, about nine tenths detected once. The sequences come from peripheral blood, collected in a trial of Ad26.COV2.S vaccine versus placebo. The source is a person aged 18-65 years who received the Ad26.COV2.S COVID-19 vaccine or a placebo.

The chain links TRBV7-9 to TRBJ1-1; D not resolved. Per germline, CDR1 SEHNR and CDR2 FQNEAQ (reference sequence). V shed 2 bases and J shed 2 bases, with 12 bases lying between them. This CDR3 has 15 residues. The CDR3 region is CASSLWPDKNTEAFF. The CDR3 DNA follows: TGTGCCAGCAGCTTATGGCCAGACAAAAACACTGAAGCTTTCTTT.

The genes are TRBV6-5 and TRBJ2-7, with TRBD2 identical over 7 bases. The V gene end was trimmed by 0 bases and the J gene end by 2 bases; junction bases not matched to a gene: 7. From germline, CDR1 is MNHEY and CDR2 SVGAGI. The CDR3 consists of 16 residues. DNA of the CDR3: TGTGCCAGCAGTTACTCGAATGGTGGGGGGGCCTACGAGCAGTACTTC. This sequence encodes CASSYSNGGGAYEQYF.

The genes are TRBV7-9 and TRBJ1-4; D is possibly TRBD1 (5 bases). Germline V gene data show CDR1 as SEHNR and CDR2 as FQNEAQ (reference sequence). This CDR3 spans 17 amino acids. The V end lost 2 bases, the J end lost 8 bases, and 21 bases lay between the germline ends. This chain's CDR3 is CASSLKGTVVSGEKLFF. For the CDR3, the DNA is TGTGCCAGCAGCTTAAAGGGGACTGTAGTATCGGGCGAAAAACTGTTTTTT.

V and J are TRBV18 and TRBJ2-1, with a possible D match to TRBD1 (5 bases). Germline V gene data show CDR1 as KGHSH and CDR2 as LQKENI. CDR3 length: 17 residues. With 5 bases removed from V and 4 bases from J, the gap between germline ends came to 21 bases. The CDR3 sequence is CASSKLRGAGNYNEQFF. CDR3 nucleotide sequence: TGTGCCAGCTCAAAACTGCGTGGGGCAGGAAATTACAATGAGCAGTTCTTC. Full variable domain (rest looked up from reference TRBV18 and TRBJ2-1): NAGVMQNPRHLVRRRGQEARLRCSPMKGHSHVYWYRQLPEEGLKFMVYLQKENIIDESGMPKERFSAEFPKEGPSILRIQQVVRGDSAAYFCASSKLRGAGNYNEQFFGPGTRLTVL.

This clone was recorded only once. The sample holds other DNA sequences that translate to the same CDR3. CDR3 coding DNA: TGTGCCAGCAGCTTGCCAGGCTCCTACGAGCAGTACTTC. It specifies CASSLPGSYEQYF. The chain is built from TRBV7-9 and TRBJ2-7; D uncertain. The germline V and J ends were trimmed by 3 bases and 0 bases, with 6 bases remaining between them. Germline V gene lookup returns CDR1 SEHNR and CDR2 FQNEAQ (reference sequence). CDR3 length: 13 residues.

Notes on this clone: As the CDR3 is not closed by the conserved phenylalanine or tryptophan, this likely results from a read error. V and J are TRBV29-1 and TRBJ1-2; 7 bases are shared with TRBD1. After removal of 6 bases from V and 4 bases from J, the junction contained 2 bases not matched to a gene. The CDR3 consists of 11 residues. Per the germline V gene, CDR1 is SQVTM and CDR2 is ANQGSEA. The CDR3 reads CSVGTVYGYTL. CDR3 bases: TGCAGCGTCGGGACAGTCTATGGCTACACCCTC.

The chain joins TRBV27 to TRBJ2-7; D is ambiguous. The germline CDR1 and CDR2 sequences are MNHEY and SMNVEV (reference sequence). Trimming cost V 3 bases and J 5 bases, with 14 bases left between them. This CDR3 has 14 residues. CDR3 nucleotides: TGTGCCAGCAGTTTTCGGCTAGAAGGCCACGAGCAGTACTTC. This codes for CASSFRLEGHEQYF.

The chain uses TRBV9 and TRBJ2-2; the D is unclear. The CDR3 totals 13 residues. The germline V gene has CDR1 SGDLS and CDR2 YYNGEE. The V end was cut by 0 bases, the J end by 9 bases, with 9 bases between. The CDR3 reads CASSVVGTRELFF. The CDR3 DNA is TGTGCCAGCAGCGTAGTCGGTACCCGGGAGCTGTTTTTT.

This sequence joins TRBV29-1 and TRBJ2-5; D gene uncertain. V was clipped by 3 bases and J by 6 bases, with 17 bases between them. The germline V gene has CDR1 SQVTM and CDR2 ANQGSEA. The CDR3 totals 14 residues. The CDR3 DNA follows: TGCAGCGTTGATTGGCCCGGTACCCCGCAGACCCAGTACTTC. It specifies CSVDWPGTPQTQYF.

This rearrangement joins TRBV7-8 to TRBJ1-1, with a possible D match to TRBD1 (5 bases). The V gene lost 5 bases and the J gene lost 4 bases, with 11 bases spanning the gap. The CDR3 is 13 amino acids. The germline CDR1 and CDR2 sequences are SGHVS and FQNEAQ. CDR3 in DNA: TGTGCCAGCAGCGCCGGGACCACCACTGAAGCTTTCTTT. This translates into CASSAGTTTEAFF.

The CDR3 DNA sequence: TGTGCCAGCAGGCGCCGAGGGGAGCTGTTTTTT. As protein: CASRRRGELFF. The genes are TRBV3-1 (or the pseudogene TRBV3-2) and TRBJ2-2; D is unclear. Germline V gene lookup returns CDR1 LGHDT and CDR2 YNNKEL (reference sequence). The V end lost 6 bases, the J end lost 8 bases, and 7 bases lay between the germline ends. This CDR3 has 11 residues.

The chain uses TRBV11-2 and TRBJ2-2; D is tentatively TRBD1 or TRBD2 (6 bases each). The CDR3 is 15 amino acids. The V end was cut by 3 bases, the J end by 1 base, with 9 bases between. The germline V gene has CDR1 SGHAT and CDR2 FQNNGV. CDR3 sequence reads: CASSLGGRNTGELFF. The DNA for the CDR3 is TGTGCCAGCAGCTTGGGGGGCCGGAACACCGGGGAGCTGTTTTTT.

This chain uses TRBV18 with TRBJ1-4, with D possibly being TRBD1 (6 bases). Trimming took off 6 bases at V and 3 bases at J, with 17 bases between the two ends. The CDR3 consists of 16 residues. Germline CDR1 and CDR2: KGHSH and LQKENI. The CDR3 DNA sequence: TGTGCCAGCTCCCAAGACAGGTTTGGCCCTAATGAAAAACTGTTTTTT. Translating gives CASSQDRFGPNEKLFF.

J is TRBJ2-2 and V is TRBV10-1; D is ambiguous. The CDR3 has 13 residues. Trimming left V 8 bases short and J 3 bases short, with 10 bases between. Germline V lookup: CDR1 WNHNN, CDR2 SYGVQD (reference sequence). CDR3 nucleotides: TGCGCCAGCGCCGTGGACCACACCGGGGAGCTGTTTTTT. It yields the protein CASAVDHTGELFF.

The rearrangement uses TRBV7-6 and TRBJ2-7; the D gene is possibly TRBD1 (5 bases). CDR3 length equals 14 residues. CDR1 is SGHVS and CDR2 is FNYEAQ in the germline V gene. V was clipped by 5 bases and J by 5 bases, with 16 bases between them. The CDR3 region has the DNA TGTGCCAGCAGCCCCTTAGGGGTTGTGGACGAGCAGTACTTC. Translating gives CASSPLGVVDEQYF.

This sequence joins TRBV12-5 and TRBJ2-2; TRBD2 aligns across 11 bases. CDR3 size: 18 residues. CDR1 and CDR2 (germline): LGHNT, FRNRAP. J gave up 8 bases and V 6 bases, and 17 bases lay outside the gene matches. This CDR3 reads CASGHATTSGDLVGELFF. The CDR3 DNA reads as TGTGCTAGTGGCCATGCCACGACTAGCGGGGACCTAGTAGGGGAGCTGTTTTTT.

The chain is built from TRBV6-2 or TRBV6-3 and TRBJ2-3; the D gene is possibly TRBD2 (5 bases). CDR1 and CDR2 from the germline V gene are MNHEY and SVGEGT. The CDR3 consists of 14 residues. V lost 6 bases, J lost 2 bases, and 12 bases lay in between. The CDR3 sequence: CASSGPGYTDTQYF. The CDR3 nucleotides read TGTGCCAGCAGCGGACCGGGATACACAGATACGCAGTATTTT.

This clone appeared once. This chain connects TRBV5-1 to TRBJ1-2; D gene unclear. From germline, CDR1 is SGHRS and CDR2 YFSETQ. The CDR3 loop spans 16 amino acids. Trimming removed 0 bases from V and 1 base from J, with 13 bases in between. The CDR3 region has the DNA TGCGCCAGCAGCTTGGCAGGAGGCTTCAATAACTATGGCTACACCTTC. Protein: CASSLAGGFNNYGYTF.

The genes are TRBV27 and TRBJ1-2; 11 bases fit TRBD1. Germline CDR1 and CDR2: MNHEY and SMNVEV (reference sequence). The ends lost 7 bases at V and 4 bases at J; junction bases unmatched: 5. This CDR3 is built from 14 residues. CDR3 protein: CASNSGTGGYGYTF. CDR3 sequence (DNA): TGTGCCAGCAATTCCGGGACAGGGGGCTATGGCTACACCTTC.

This clone was observed a few times. J is TRBJ2-2 and V is TRBV2; TRBD1 might be the D (5 bases). This CDR3 contains 14 residues. Germline V gene lookup returns CDR1 SNHLY and CDR2 FYNNEI. V lost 9 bases and J 8 bases, leaving 19 bases between the germline ends. The CDR3 spells CASGAPRSGGELFF. In DNA form, the CDR3 reads TGTGCCAGTGGGGCGCCCCGTTCAGGTGGGGAGCTGTTTTTT.

This chain connects TRBV7-9 to TRBJ2-6; 7 bases align to TRBD1. With V trimmed by 4 bases and J by 0 bases, 9 bases remained unmatched. This CDR3 contains 18 residues. Germline V lookup: CDR1 SEHNR, CDR2 FQNEAQ (reference sequence). The DNA for the CDR3 is TGTGCCAGCAGCTACTGGACAGGAGCCTTCTCTGGGGCCAACGTCCTGACTTTC. Its translation: CASSYWTGAFSGANVLTF.

The V and J genes are TRBV28 and TRBJ2-6; D is unresolved. The CDR3 covers 15 residues. Deletions cut 1 base from V and 4 bases from J, with 8 bases between. Germline V gene lookup returns CDR1 MDHEN and CDR2 SYDVKM. This chain's CDR3 is CASSLFPAGANVLTF. The CDR3 nucleotides are TGTGCCAGCAGTTTATTTCCAGCCGGGGCCAACGTCCTGACTTTC.

The chain combines TRBV2 with TRBJ1-4, with 8 bases matching TRBD1. V trimming: 6 bases; J trimming: 8 bases; junction bases outside the gene matches: 11. This CDR3 comprises 15 residues. Germline V gene data show CDR1 as SNHLY and CDR2 as FYNNEI. The CDR3 region is CASSPQGGGREKLFF. DNA of the CDR3: TGTGCCAGCAGCCCACAGGGGGGAGGTAGAGAAAAACTGTTTTTT.

This clone showed up just once. The V call is TRBV11-2, the J call TRBJ2-1; 7 positions agree with TRBD1. The germline V gene has CDR1 SGHAT and CDR2 FQNNGV. This CDR3 has 16 amino acids. Losses at the gene ends were 5 bases for V and 7 bases for J; bases not matched to a gene: 14. For the CDR3, the DNA is TGTGCCAGCAGCACCGGTTACAGGGGTCAAACGAATGAGCAGTTCTTC. Protein sequence: CASSTGYRGQTNEQFF.

Only one count was recorded for this clone. The chain carries TRBV20-1 and TRBJ2-7; 7 bases match TRBD2. This CDR3 has 15 residues. CDR1 and CDR2 (germline): DFQATT, SNEGSKA (reference sequence). V was clipped by 3 bases and J by 0 bases; unmatched bases: 8. The CDR3 here is CSASWERGSSYEQYF. The CDR3 bases are TGCAGTGCTAGTTGGGAGCGCGGGAGCTCCTACGAGCAGTACTTC.

The chain joins TRBV12-3 or TRBV12-4 to TRBJ2-7; D is uncertain. CDR3 size: 11 residues. Trimming cost V 6 bases and J 3 bases, with 6 bases left between them. In DNA form, the CDR3 reads TGTGCCAGCAGCCGATTCTACGAGCAGTACTTC. Amino acid sequence: CASSRFYEQYF.